This T cell receptor beta chain was recorded in a study of T-cell memory formation after mild COVID-19 (dated by TCRdb to 2020 to 2022). Broadly, across the study: Most TCR sequence clusters were specific to one of the two donors. T-cell clones expanding and contracting after mild COVID-19 in two donors were tracked by longitudinal TCRalpha and TCRbeta repertoire sequencing. Two young, previously healthy adult volunteers made up the cohort, one male and one female. The investigation overall reported the following: Some responding clones were detected in pre-infection memory, which suggested that pre-existing cross-reactive memory T cells had joined the SARS-CoV-2 response. The study covered only a couple of mild cases, and larger cohorts including severe cases with pre-infection samples were considered necessary. Contracting CD4+ clones turned up mainly in the CM and EM memory subsets, whereas EMRA was where CD8+ clones were enriched. From day 15 to 85, contracting clones showed balanced CD4/CD8 phenotypes, whereas a second wave of clones that expanded from day 15 to 37 leaned towards CD4+. SARS-CoV-2 specificity of the second-wave clones peaking on day 37 was not confirmed.

As concerns this clonotype: Its antigen has not been determined. No quality values exist for individual bases; no much larger clone is one base distant.

Sequencing was carried out with an Illumina NovaSeq 6000. TCRalpha and TCRbeta cDNA libraries were constructed by 5'RACE with constant-segment primers, with sample barcodes and unique molecular identifiers being introduced. RNA was extracted from every sample with Trizol reagent. Libraries were amplified in two PCR steps, with a second sample barcode and Illumina TruSeq adapters added in the second step. The libraries were sequenced on an Illumina NovaSeq using 2 x 150 bp paired-end reads. Processing in the source paper ran as follows. The reads were demultiplexed and collapsed into UMI-guided consensus sequences using migec v1.2.7. Using mixcr v2.1.11, UMI consensuses were aligned to TRA and TRB V and J templates and then assembled into clonotypes. A clonotype was counted as expanded or contracted only if both edgeR and NoisET called the change significant, with noise models trained on biological replicates. edgeR calls used a false discovery rate-adjusted p below 0.01 and a log2 fold-change threshold of 1. As an exploratory analysis of dynamics, max-normalized trajectories of the 1000 most abundant clonotypes were examined by PCA with hierarchical clustering. The CD4 or CD8 phenotype of responding clones was assigned using the separately sequenced CD4+ and CD8+ repertoires. TCRdb reprocessed the public reads (quality trimming at Q25 with fastp, clone calling with MiXCR) and kept in-frame beta chains. CDR3 protein duplicates are merged, each entry listing the most common genes and DNA. TCRdb's processing, not the authors', yielded these V and J calls. Present in this sample are a few hundred thousand distinct CDR3 sequences, roughly 16% of which were seen just once. Together, the top ten hold 20% to 25% of the sample.

Ficoll-Paque density gradient centrifugation was used to isolate PBMCs. Reading the germline V gene (reference sequence) gives CDR1 WNHNN and CDR2 SYGVQD. V trim: 6 bases; J trim: 1 base; unmatched bases: 0. The CDR3 holds 13 amino acids from the cysteine to the phenylalanine. Only CDR3 DNA remains: 39 bases, in frame from the first base. Here the chain combines TRBV10-1 and TRBJ2-3, with 8 bases aligning to TRBD1. The specimen was PBMCs or a T cell subset sorted from them (not recorded which). The sequence was obtained from a man younger than 35 who had mild COVID-19 (a few samples of this study predate the infection). The sample titles of this study are shuffled in the database, so cell type and time point are left out; the donor was told from shared clones. The bases are TGCGCCAGCAGACAGGGGGGCACAGATACGCAGTATTTT. Protein translation: CASRQGGTDTQYF.